The 24 T cell receptor beta chains below all came from one sample that was sequenced in a study of spatial heterogeneity in lung cancer. TCRdb used MiXCR to reprocess the 5' RACE reads, holding one entry per CDR3 protein. The data show 1,800 or so distinct CDR3 sequences, 18% seen once. Time point specified: sample taken at primary tumor resection. Unsorted whole RNA samples from tumor, nontumor lung or frozen PBMC were sequenced. The starting material was PBMCs, obtained at surgery. These receptor sequences come from a male donor with early-stage non-small cell lung cancer.

V is TRBV9 and J is TRBJ2-7; D might be TRBD2 (6 bases). CDR1 is SGDLS and CDR2 is YYNGEE in the germline V gene. Deletions cut 2 bases from V and 3 bases from J, with 9 bases between. The CDR3 length is 13 residues. CDR3 amino acids: CASSVSAGYEQYF. The CDR3 coding sequence is TGTGCCAGCAGCGTCTCAGCGGGCTACGAGCAGTACTTC.

This clonotype is labeled medium-sized. The chain carries TRBV2 and TRBJ2-1, with a possible D match to TRBD2 (6 bases). This CDR3 contains 16 residues. The germline V gene encodes CDR1 SNHLY and CDR2 FYNNEI. The V end was cut by 3 bases, the J end by 8 bases, with 20 bases between. This CDR3 reads CASSDTGLQVLHEQFF. The CDR3, as DNA: TGTGCCAGCAGTGATACGGGACTCCAAGTCTTGCATGAGCAGTTCTTC.

A few counts support this clonotype. The junction shows a germline mismatch at one end, possibly a read error. The V call is TRBV19, the J call TRBJ2-1, with D possibly being TRBD1 or TRBD2 (5 bases each). This CDR3 is 15 amino acids long. The V gene's germline CDR1 is LNHDA and CDR2 SQIVND (reference sequence). CDR3 in DNA: TGTGCAAGTAGGTCGTTGGGACGAGCCTACAATGAGCAGTTCTTC. This gives the protein CASRSLGRAYNEQFF.

The J gene is TRBJ1-1, the V gene TRBV14; D is uncertain. CDR1 is SGHDN, CDR2 FVKESK, per germline. V lost 1 base and J 3 bases, leaving 15 bases between the germline ends. This CDR3 is built from 16 residues. CDR3 sequence: CASSQVLRGSDTEAFF. For the CDR3, the DNA is TGTGCCAGCAGCCAAGTACTGCGGGGATCGGACACTGAAGCTTTCTTT.

This clonotype was seen ten or more times. The chain carries TRBV6-5 and TRBJ2-3; tentatively, D is TRBD2 (5 bases). There are 12 residues in the CDR3. Trimming pared 7 bases from V and 4 bases from J, leaving 9 bases between. Germline V gene sequence: CDR1 MNHEY, CDR2 SVGAGI. The CDR3 region is CASTSSADTQYF. In nucleotides, the CDR3 is TGTGCCAGCACTAGTAGCGCAGATACGCAGTATTTT.

This clonotype was counted at least ten times. The chain has TRBV7-3 and TRBJ2-1; the match to TRBD1 covers 7 bases. The junction had 15 bases not matched to a gene; V was cut back by 5 bases and J by 8 bases. This CDR3 spans 16 amino acids. Germline CDR1 reads SGHTA; CDR2 reads FQGTGA. CDR3 DNA: TGTGCCAGCAGCCTGTCACCAGGGGGTATAGGTTATGAGCAGTTCTTC. This codes for CASSLSPGGIGYEQFF.

By share, this clonotype counts as medium-sized (0.01 to 0.1%). J is TRBJ1-1 and V is TRBV25-1; D is ambiguous. Between the trimmed V and J ends, which lost 1 base and 3 bases, there was a span of 12 bases. The CDR3 consists of 15 residues. CDR1 and CDR2 (germline): MGHDK, SYGVNS. The CDR3 region is CASSESAEADTEAFF. CDR3 bases: TGTGCCAGCAGTGAATCGGCGGAAGCGGACACTGAAGCTTTCTTT.

This clonotype is categorized as medium-sized (0.01 to 0.1%). V usage is TRBV6-2 or TRBV6-3 and J usage is TRBJ2-1; D call uncertain. The CDR3 totals 13 residues. V lost 2 bases and J lost 4, with 6 bases in between. In germline, CDR1 is MNHEY, CDR2 SVGEGT. CDR3 amino acids: CASSYRRYNEQFF. DNA of the CDR3: TGTGCCAGCAGTTACAGAAGATACAATGAGCAGTTCTTC.

This clonotype is judged medium-sized (0.01 to 0.1%). The genes are TRBV29-1 and TRBJ2-7, with D unclear. Trimming left V 4 bases short and J 2 bases short, with 12 bases between. Germline V lookup: CDR1 SQVTM, CDR2 ANQGSEA. The CDR3 is 13 residues long. CDR3 sequence reads: CSVGREPPYEQYF. DNA of the CDR3: TGCAGCGTTGGGCGCGAGCCGCCCTACGAGCAGTACTTC.

This chain links TRBV7-9 with TRBJ1-1; D uncertain. The V end lost 5 bases, the J end lost 7 bases, and 17 bases lay between the germline ends. The germline V gene has CDR1 SEHNR and CDR2 FQNEAQ (reference sequence). The CDR3 consists of 14 residues. The CDR3 DNA is TGTGCCAGCAGCCCCAAGTCGGGCGGCCGTGAAGCTTTCTTT. The encoded protein is CASSPKSGGREAFF.

CDR3 sequence: CASSETGYYNEQFF. As DNA, the CDR3 is TGTGCCAGCTCAGAGACAGGGTATTACAATGAGCAGTTCTTC. The J gene is TRBJ2-1, the V gene TRBV18, with 7 bases aligning to TRBD1. The trim removed 5 bases at V and 4 bases at J, leaving 5 bases unmatched. The CDR3 loop spans 14 amino acids. Germline-derived CDR1 and CDR2 are KGHSH and LQKENI.

By share of the sample, this clonotype is medium-sized. This sequence joins TRBV20-1 and TRBJ1-2, with 8 positions matching TRBD1. Germline V gene data show CDR1 as DFQATT and CDR2 as SNEGSKA (reference sequence). The ends lost 6 bases at V and 6 bases at J; junction bases unmatched: 12. The CDR3 totals 14 residues. CDR3 sequence (DNA): TGCAGTGCCAGAATTCGACAGGGGTGGGATGGCTACACCTTC. This codes for CSARIRQGWDGYTF.

At least ten counts were recorded for this clonotype. V and J are TRBV7-2 and TRBJ2-3, with D uncertain. V shed 4 bases and J shed 4 bases, with 12 bases lying between them. The germline V gene encodes CDR1 SGHTA and CDR2 FQGNSA. CDR3 length: 14 amino acids. The CDR3 bases are TGTGCCAGCAGCTCCCCCAACTCGGCAGATACGCAGTATTTT. This gives the protein CASSSPNSADTQYF.

The rearrangement uses TRBV4-3 and TRBJ2-1; 7 bases fit TRBD2. Unmatched junction bases numbered 7, after V lost 0 bases and J lost 5 bases. Looked up from germline, CDR1 is LGHNA and CDR2 is YSLEER. This CDR3 region has 16 residues. In nucleotides, the CDR3 is TGCGCCAGCAGCCAAGAGCGGGAGTTCGTCCACAATGAGCAGTTCTTC. This gives the protein CASSQEREFVHNEQFF.

The chain joins TRBV19 to TRBJ2-6; 11 bases align to TRBD1. This CDR3 comprises 20 residues. Germline CDR1 and CDR2: LNHDA and SQIVND (reference sequence). V trimming: 5 bases; J trimming: 1 base; junction bases outside the gene matches: 13. DNA of the CDR3: TGTGCCAGTAGTTTCCCCCCCGGGACAGGGGGGAAGTCTGGGGCCAACGTCCTGACTTTC. Translated, it gives CASSFPPGTGGKSGANVLTF. Full variable domain (outside the CDR3, taken from reference TRBV19 and TRBJ2-6): DGGITQSPKYLFRKEGQNVTLSCEQNLNHDAMYWYRQDPGQGLRLIYYSQIVNDFQKGDIAEGYSVSREKKESFPLTVTSAQKNPTAFYLCASSFPPGTGGKSGANVLTFGAGSRLTVL.

The chain employs TRBV15 and TRBJ2-6; D is undetermined. The V gene lost 0 bases and the J gene lost 1 base, with 7 bases spanning the gap. The CDR3 contains 16 residues. Germline values: CDR1 LNHNV, CDR2 YYDKDF (reference sequence). The CDR3 coding sequence is TGTGCCACCAGCAGAGAGGCTGGTTCTGGGGCCAACGTCCTGACTTTC. Its protein product is CATSREAGSGANVLTF.

In its sample, this clonotype was seen a few times. The CDR3 bases are TGTGCCACCGGGACAGGGGTGAATAATTCACCCCTCCACTTT. Translating gives CATGTGVNNSPLHF. The chain has TRBV10-3 and TRBJ1-6, with 10 bases aligning to TRBD1. With V trimmed by 10 bases and J by 5 bases, 5 bases remained unmatched. This CDR3 is built from 14 residues. The V gene's germline CDR1 is ENHRY and CDR2 SYGVKD.

This chain joins TRBV11-3 and TRBJ2-1, with 12 bases identical to TRBD2. This CDR3 is 17 amino acids long. Germline-derived CDR1 and CDR2 are SGHNT and YENEEA. The ends lost 5 bases at V and 2 bases at J; junction bases unmatched: 7. Written as DNA, the CDR3 is TGTGCCAGCAGCCCGACTAGCGGGAGCTCTACCTACAATGAGCAGTTCTTC. This sequence encodes CASSPTSGSSTYNEQFF.

The chain employs TRBV5-1 and TRBJ2-2, with a weak D call TRBD1 (6 bases). The CDR3 extends over 16 amino acids. The V gene lost 0 bases and the J gene lost 0 bases, with 9 bases spanning the gap. Germline CDR1 SGHRS, CDR2 YFSETQ. CDR3 bases: TGCGCCAGCAGCTTGGCTCGGGACACGAACACCGGGGAGCTGTTTTTT. Encoded protein: CASSLARDTNTGELFF.

The V call is TRBV6-5, the J call TRBJ2-5, with 11 bases that match TRBD1. Losses at the gene ends were 4 bases for V and 5 bases for J; bases not matched to a gene: 6. CDR1 MNHEY and CDR2 SVGAGI come from the germline V gene. The length of the CDR3 is 15 residues. The CDR3 DNA sequence: TGTGCCAGCAGTTTAGGACAGGGGGCAGGGGAGACCCAGTACTTC. Amino acid sequence: CASSLGQGAGETQYF.

This clonotype is medium-sized in the sample. The chain recombines TRBV20-1 with TRBJ2-5, with a weak D call TRBD2 (6 bases). The CDR3 contains 12 residues. V lost 6 bases and J lost 3, with 11 bases in between. Germline CDR1 and CDR2: DFQATT and SNEGSKA (reference sequence). CDR3 loop: CSAGGPEETQYF. In nucleotides, the CDR3 is TGCAGTGCCGGGGGACCAGAAGAGACCCAGTACTTC.

The rearrangement links TRBV3-1 to TRBJ1-2, with D hard to call. Germline V lookup: CDR1 LGHDT, CDR2 YNNKEL (reference sequence). CDR3 size: 13 residues. Between the trimmed V and J ends, which lost 5 bases and 3 bases, there was a span of 10 bases. The CDR3 DNA follows: TGTGCCAGCAGCTCACGCAGCTACTATGGCTACACCTTC. The encoded protein is CASSSRSYYGYTF.

This clonotype was picked up many times. The chain recombines TRBV30 with TRBJ2-7; D remains unclear. Per germline, CDR1 GTSNPN and CDR2 SVGIG (reference sequence). V lost 4 bases and J lost 0, with 10 bases in between. The CDR3 is 13 amino acids. CDR3: CAWTTLDSYEQYF. CDR3 DNA sequence: TGTGCCTGGACTACCCTTGACTCCTACGAGCAGTACTTC. Full variable domain (outside the CDR3, taken from reference TRBV30 and TRBJ2-7): SQTIHQWPATLVQPVGSPLSLECTVEGTSNPNLYWYRQAAGRGLQLLFYSVGIGQISSEVPQNLSASRPQDRQFILSSKKLLLSDSGFYLCAWTTLDSYEQYFGPGTRLTVT.

This clonotype is categorized as medium-sized (0.01 to 0.1%). The chain joins TRBV7-9 to TRBJ2-3; either TRBD1 or TRBD2 may supply D (5 bases each). Germline-derived CDR1 and CDR2 are SEHNR and FQNEAQ (reference sequence). This CDR3 comprises 16 residues. The V end lost 5 bases, the J end lost 0 bases, and 15 bases lay between the germline ends. The CDR3 protein is CASSKLGTSSTDTQYF. CDR3 nucleotide sequence: TGTGCCAGCAGCAAACTTGGGACCTCTAGCACAGATACGCAGTATTTT.